The T cell receptor beta chain described here comes from a study of cytomegalovirus exposure and HLA in healthy donors. A 120-subject validation cohort, separate from the 666-subject first cohort, supplied the donors. Germline loops: CDR1 KGHSH, CDR2 LQKENI. The CDR3 has 13 amino acids. The ends were cut back, 4 bases at V and 2 bases at J, with 8 bases in the middle. The protocol was immunoSEQ multiplex PCR, while the TCRdb copy is restricted to in-frame clones and leaves out a portion. In the table there are about 130,000 clones, approximately 84% of which are singletons. Sequencing input: PBMCs. The TCR was taken from a man aged 25-40 years in good health and CMV-seropositive. The V gene is TRBV18, the J gene TRBJ1-1; no firm D call. CDR3 protein: CASSREGNTEAFF. As DNA, the CDR3 is TGTGCCAGCTCACGGGAGGGAAACACTGAAGCTTTCTTT. The full variable domain, rest sourced from reference TRBV18 and TRBJ1-1, is NAGVMQNPRHLVRRRGQEARLRCSPMKGHSHVYWYRQLPEEGLKFMVYLQKENIIDESGMPKERFSAEFPKEGPSILRIQQVVRGDSAAYFCASSREGNTEAFFGQGTRLTVV.